These T cell receptor beta chains were read from a single sample in a study of shared clonotypes between healthy human individuals. Sequencing used immunoSEQ multiplex PCR; TCRdb keeps in-frame clones, though not all of them. The data show some 510,000 clones, 79% seen once. Specimen: PBMCs. The source is a woman aged 40 to 50 in good health. Some clones in this sample may be carry-over from other donors' samples. Both conserved end residues are part of each CDR3. The D gene is left open where the match is weak. Part of the rows lack a size; the others show once, few, many or a class for expanded clones.

>-|TRBD2|15|TRBJ2-7|TRBV25-1
CASSERLAGESEQYF
TGTGCCAGCAGCGAACGACTAGCGGGAGAATCCGAGCAGTACTTC
>-|TRBD2|15|TRBJ2-7|TRBV7-8
CASSPPGLAGVEQYF
TGTGCCAGCAGCCCCCCAGGACTAGCGGGAGTAGAGCAGTACTTC
>once|TRBD2|14|TRBJ2-1|TRBV6-4
CASSYASGYNEQFF
TGTGCCAGCAGTTACGCTAGCGGATACAATGAGCAGTTCTTC
>few|-|12|TRBJ2-2|TRBV5-4
CASSFSTGELFF
TGTGCCAGCAGCTTTTCGACCGGGGAGCTGTTTTTT
>-|-|12|TRBJ2-3|TRBV5-4
CATRRDTDTQYF
TGTGCCACAAGGAGGGACACAGATACGCAGTATTTT
>-|TRBD2|14|TRBJ2-7|TRBV19
CASSMGLAIYEQYF
TGTGCCAGTAGTATGGGACTAGCAATCTACGAGCAGTACTTC
>-|-|15|TRBJ1-1|TRBV25-1
CASSWGGALNTEAFF
TGTGCCAGCAGTTGGGGGGGGGCCCTGAACACTGAAGCTTTCTTT
>-|-|16|TRBJ2-1|TRBV11-3
CASSLGRTSAYNEQFF
TGTGCCAGCAGCCTCGGAAGGACCAGCGCCTACAATGAGCAGTTCTTC
>-|-|13|TRBJ2-1|TRBV7-3
CASSSELYNEQFF
TGTGCCAGCAGTTCAGAATTGTACAATGAGCAGTTCTTC
>-|TRBD1|18|TRBJ2-6|TRBV5-1
CASSPFRDRGTGANVLTF
TGCGCCAGCAGCCCGTTCCGGGACAGGGGTACTGGGGCCAACGTCCTGACTTTC
>-|-|15|TRBJ2-1|TRBV7-3
CASSLTASGDNEQFF
TGTGCCAGCAGCTTAACTGCCTCGGGGGACAATGAGCAGTTCTTC
>few|-|13|TRBJ1-5|TRBV28
CASMGGANQPQHF
TGTGCCAGCATGGGGGGCGCCAATCAGCCCCAGCATTTT
>-|-|14|TRBJ1-4|TRBV4-3
CASSPTGEGEKLFF
TGCGCCAGCAGCCCCACCGGGGAGGGGGAAAAACTGTTTTTT
>-|TRBD2|18|TRBJ2-1|TRBV10-1
CASSESGRSGRTYNEQFF
TGCGCCAGCAGTGAAAGTGGAAGGAGCGGGAGAACTTACAATGAGCAGTTCTTC
>-|-|16|TRBJ2-3|TRBV7-2
CASSLVGGRGTDTQYF
TGTGCCAGCAGCTTAGTTGGAGGGAGGGGGACAGATACGCAGTATTTT
>-|TRBD1|14|TRBJ2-7|TRBV2
CATRDRGTTYEQYF
TGTGCCACCCGGGACAGGGGGACCACCTACGAGCAGTACTTC
>-|-|12|TRBJ2-1|TRBV11-2
CTLQADYNEQFF
TGTACCCTACAGGCGGACTACAATGAGCAGTTCTTC
>-|-|12|TRBJ1-2|TRBV6-5
CASTDGRYGYTF
TGTGCCAGCACCGACGGACGCTATGGCTACACCTTC
>-|TRBD1|15|TRBJ2-1|TRBV28
CASTGSGTADNEQFF
TGTGCCAGCACCGGCAGTGGGACAGCCGACAATGAGCAGTTCTTC